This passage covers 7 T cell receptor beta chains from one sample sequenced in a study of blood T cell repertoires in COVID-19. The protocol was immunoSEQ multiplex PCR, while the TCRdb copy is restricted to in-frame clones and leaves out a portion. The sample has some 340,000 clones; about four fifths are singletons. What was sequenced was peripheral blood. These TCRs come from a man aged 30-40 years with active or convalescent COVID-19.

CDR3 sequence: CASSENWDSFSYNEQFF. CDR3 DNA: TGTGCCAGCAGCGAGAACTGGGACTCCTTCTCCTACAATGAGCAGTTCTTC. The genes are TRBV7-9 and TRBJ2-1; maybe TRBD2 (6 bases). Germline loops: CDR1 SEHNR, CDR2 FQNEAQ (reference sequence). The CDR3 runs to 17 residues. Trimming removed 5 bases at V and 0 bases at J, with 17 bases between. Full variable domain (rest looked up from reference TRBV7-9 and TRBJ2-1): DTGVSQNPRHKITKRGQNVTFRCDPISEHNRLYWYRQTLGQGPEFLTYFQNEAQLEKSRLLSDRFSAERPKGSFSTLEIQRTEQGDSAMYLCASSENWDSFSYNEQFFGPGTRLTVL.

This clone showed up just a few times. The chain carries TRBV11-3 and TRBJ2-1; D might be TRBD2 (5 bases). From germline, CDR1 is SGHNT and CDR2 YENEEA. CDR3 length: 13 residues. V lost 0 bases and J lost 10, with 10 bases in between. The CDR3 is CASSLDLATEQFF. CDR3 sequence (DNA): TGTGCCAGCAGCTTAGATTTAGCGACAGAGCAGTTCTTC. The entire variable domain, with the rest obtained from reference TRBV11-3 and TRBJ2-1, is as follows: EAGVVQSPRYKIIEKKQPVAFWCNPISGHNTLYWYLQNLGQGPELLIRYENEEAVDDSQLPKDRFSAERLKGVDSTLKIQPAELGDSAVYLCASSLDLATEQFFGPGTRLTVL.

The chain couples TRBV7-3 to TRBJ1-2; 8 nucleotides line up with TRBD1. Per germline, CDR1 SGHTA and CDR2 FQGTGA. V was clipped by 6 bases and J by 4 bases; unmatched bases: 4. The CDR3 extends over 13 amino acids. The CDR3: CASSFTGGYGYTF. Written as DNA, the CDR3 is TGTGCCAGCAGTTTTACAGGGGGCTATGGCTACACCTTC.

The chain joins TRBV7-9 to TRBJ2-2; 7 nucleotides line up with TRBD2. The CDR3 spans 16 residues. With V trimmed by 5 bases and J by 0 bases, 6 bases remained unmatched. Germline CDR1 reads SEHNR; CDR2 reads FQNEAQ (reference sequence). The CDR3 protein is CASSLPLAANTGELFF. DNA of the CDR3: TGTGCCAGCAGCCTCCCCCTAGCGGCGAACACCGGGGAGCTGTTTTTT.

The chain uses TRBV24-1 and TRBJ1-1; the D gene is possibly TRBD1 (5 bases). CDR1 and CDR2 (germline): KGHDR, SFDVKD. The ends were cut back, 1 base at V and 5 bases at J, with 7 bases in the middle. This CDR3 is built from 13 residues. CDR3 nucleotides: TGTGCCACCAGTGATTTTCGGGGGACTGAAGCTTTCTTT. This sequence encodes CATSDFRGTEAFF.

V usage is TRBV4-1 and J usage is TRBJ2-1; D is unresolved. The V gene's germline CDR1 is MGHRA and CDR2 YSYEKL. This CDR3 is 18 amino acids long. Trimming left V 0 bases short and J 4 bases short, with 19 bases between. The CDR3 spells CASSQESEASRWYNEQFF. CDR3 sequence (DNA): TGCGCCAGCAGCCAAGAAAGTGAGGCGTCCCGGTGGTACAATGAGCAGTTCTTC.

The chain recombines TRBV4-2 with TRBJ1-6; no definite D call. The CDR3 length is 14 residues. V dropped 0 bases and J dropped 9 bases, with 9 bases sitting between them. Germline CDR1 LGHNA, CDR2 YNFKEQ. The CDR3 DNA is TGTGCCAGCAGCCAAGAAGTCGAGTTTTCACCCCTCCACTTT. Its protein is CASSQEVEFSPLHF.